This T cell receptor (beta chain) originates from a study of blood T cell repertoires in COVID-19. As for the study in general: The study drew acute and convalescent COVID-19 samples from the United States, Italy and Spain. PBMCs, B-cell-depleted T cells, or T cells were the source of the cDNA or gDNA that made up the material.

Original handling: By means of reference gene primer amplification, nucleated cell counts were estimated. The repertoire was sequenced with immunoSEQ multiplex PCR; TCRdb's copy has only in-frame clones and lacks some. For V, J and clone size, that table is used; D and trimming come from the DNA. The sample lists under 95,000 clones, just over 90% occurring once. Seattle's cohort entered during active infection and was followed longitudinally. This CDR3 comprises 16 residues. V lost 8 bases and J lost 5; bases outside the gene matches: 14. Germline CDR1 is MNHEY and CDR2 is SMNVEV (reference sequence).

The TCR sequence derives from a man aged 50-59 years with COVID-19, enrolled during active disease. The material sequenced was peripheral blood. The rearrangement joins TRBV27 to TRBJ2-5, with 10 bases that match TRBD2. DNA of the CDR3: TGTGCCAGCGGATCATCCGGGACTAGCGAGTTGGAGACCCAGTACTTC. Its protein is CASGSSGTSELETQYF.